The source of this TCR beta chain is a study of shared clonotypes between healthy human individuals. CD4+ cells yielded CD45RA+ naive and CD45RA-negative memory subsets. This CDR3 has 15 amino acids. Germline-derived CDR1 and CDR2 are SGHTA and FQGNSA. V was shortened by 0 bases and J by 4 bases, with 10 bases between the two germline ends. Sequencing was performed with immunoSEQ multiplex PCR; in TCRdb, only in-frame clones are kept and a portion is missing. The data hold a few million clones, with approximately 93% observed a single time. This clonotype originated in a man aged 18 to 29 in good health. Some clones in this sample may be carry-over from other donors' samples. This chain connects TRBV7-2 to TRBJ1-5; TRBD1 might be the D (6 bases). Sequenced material: naive CD4+ T cells from PBMCs. Described subset: CD45RA+ positively selected. The CDR3 nucleotides are TGTGCCAGCAGCTTAGCGCGGACAGCAAATCAGCCCCAGCATTTT. Amino acid sequence: CASSLARTANQPQHF. The complete variable domain, with remaining parts taken from reference TRBV7-2 and TRBJ1-5, reads GAGVSQSPSNKVTEKGKDVELRCDPISGHTALYWYRQSLGQGLEFLIYFQGNSAPDKSGLPSDRFSAERTGGSVSTLTIQRTQQEDSAVYLCASSLARTANQPQHFGDGTRLSIL.